This note documents a single TCR beta chain sequence. Its specificity is unknown. A second 7 to 11 cycle PCR used barcoded and J-beta primers. A single record per CDR3 protein comes from TCRdb applying MiXCR to the 5' RACE reads. The data contain hundreds of thousands of distinct CDR3 sequences, about a third of them singletons. These data come from a study of blood T cells in healthy people across ages. Findings of the study overall: Donor CMV status was unknown, possibly confounding expanded clonotype changes.

The CDR3 runs 19 residues. The V gene end was trimmed by 2 bases and the J gene end by 2 bases; junction bases not matched to a gene: 16. Each donor's blood draw was roughly 10 milliliters of peripheral blood. PBMCs numbering at least 6.5 million were isolated per sample. This clonotype was sampled from a woman older than 75 in good health. The gene calls are TRBV12-3 or TRBV12-4 and TRBJ2-3, with 7 bases matching TRBD2. Input material: blood. CDR3 coding DNA: TGTGCCAGCAGTTTAAGCGCCCTGAGGGCTAGCGGCTTCACAGATACGCAGTATTTT. Translated, it gives CASSLSALRASGFTDTQYF.